A single sample gave rise to the 30 T cell receptor beta chains below, sequenced in a study of regulatory T cells in long-lasting Graves disease (dated by TCRdb to the early 2020s). Libraries came from multiplex PCR. Sequencing relied on an Illumina HiSeq 4000. To build TCR beta libraries, CDR3 regions were amplified by Arm-PCR using iRepertoire HTBI primers. TCRdb reanalyzed the raw reads on its own, using fastp at Q25 for trimming and MiXCR for clone calling, and kept in-frame beta chains. Identical CDR3 protein sequences are pooled into one entry, listed with their most common genes and DNA. The sample table holds about 420,000 distinct CDR3 sequences, of which about 17% were seen once. The ten biggest clones cover less than 30% of the sample. The time point tag for this specimen amounts to: newly diagnosed GD, antithyroid drugs for less than 3 months. For both TCR sequencing and RNA sequencing, RNA was extracted from PBMCs in TRIzol.

These data also formed part of another study, on T cells in Graves' hyperthyroidism and ophthalmopathy.

Sample: peripheral blood mononuclear cells (PBMCs), taken at new diagnosis, from a patient treated with antithyroid drugs. The receptors shown here come from a woman younger than 35 with Graves disease. Donor details come from another sample of the same person, matched by shared clones.

This clonotype was observed a handful of times. This chain connects TRBV29-1 to TRBJ1-1, with D unresolved. Germline V gene data show CDR1 as SQVTM and CDR2 as ANQGSEA. The V end was cut by 2 bases, the J end by 2 bases, with 15 bases between. The CDR3 contains 15 residues. CDR3 DNA sequence: TGCAGCGTTGAAATCCATGGAGGCCCCAACACTGAAGCTTTCTTT. As protein: CSVEIHGGPNTEAFF.

Comment on this clonotype: A read error is likely, as this CDR3 ends without the conserved phenylalanine or tryptophan. The chain has TRBV6-1 and TRBJ2-3; unclear D gene. This CDR3 has 16 residues. Trimming pared 4 bases from V and 2 bases from J, leaving 16 bases between. Germline V gene sequence: CDR1 MNHNS, CDR2 SASEGT. CDR3 in DNA: TGTGCCAGCAGTGGGGTCTCACGGCCAGCCACAGATACGCAGTATCTT. Translated: CASSGVSRPATDTQYL.

This chain links TRBV29-1 with TRBJ2-3, with 10 bases that match TRBD2. Germline values: CDR1 SQVTM, CDR2 ANQGSEA. V lost 1 base, J lost 6 bases, and 7 bases stayed unmatched. The CDR3 sequence is 15 residues long. The CDR3: CSVEGLAGPRDTQYF. The DNA of the CDR3 is TGCAGCGTTGAAGGACTAGCGGGTCCTCGGGATACGCAGTATTTT.

This clonotype was detected a few times. The chain combines TRBV28 with TRBJ2-5; no reliable D call. Looked up from germline, CDR1 is MDHEN and CDR2 is SYDVKM. Trimming removed 6 bases at V and 9 bases at J, with 20 bases between. The CDR3 has 14 amino acids. The CDR3: CASRYVLDAGAQYF. The CDR3 nucleotides read TGTGCCAGCAGATACGTACTTGACGCTGGGGCCCAGTACTTC.

This clonotype has only a few counts. The chain joins TRBV7-9 to TRBJ2-5; 9 nucleotides line up with TRBD2. This CDR3 is 14 amino acids long. V lost 0 bases, J lost 5 bases, and 1 base stayed unmatched. From germline, CDR1 is SEHNR and CDR2 FQNEAQ (reference sequence). The CDR3 loop is CASSLATSGETQYF. Here the CDR3 DNA reads TGTGCCAGCAGCTTAGCCACTAGCGGGGAGACCCAGTACTTC.

This clonotype was seen at least ten times. V usage is TRBV28 and J usage is TRBJ1-2; 9 bases align to TRBD1. Germline V gene sequence: CDR1 MDHEN, CDR2 SYDVKM. The CDR3 loop spans 16 amino acids. Germline trimming cut 3 bases from V and 6 bases from J; bases unmatched to any gene: 11. This chain's CDR3 is CASSLLPRDRANGYTF. In DNA, the CDR3 is TGTGCCAGCAGTTTGCTTCCTCGGGACAGGGCAAATGGCTACACCTTC.

This clonotype was picked up a small number of times. The gene calls are TRBV30 and TRBJ1-5; TRBD1 aligns across 7 bases. The length of the CDR3 is 14 residues. V was clipped by 2 bases and J by 2 bases; unmatched bases: 3. Germline CDR1 is GTSNPN and CDR2 is SVGIG (reference sequence). CDR3 DNA: TGTGCCTGGAGTCCTGGGACAGGCAATCAGCCCCAGCATTTT. Amino acid sequence: CAWSPGTGNQPQHF.

This clonotype was detected a few times. One end of the junction varies from germline; a read error may be responsible. The V gene is TRBV11-1, the J gene TRBJ1-2; D unclear. The CDR3 consists of 13 residues. Germline CDR1 SGHAT, CDR2 FQDESV (reference sequence). The DNA for the CDR3 is TGCGCCAGCAGCAGTACAAGGTTGCAAGGCTACACCTTC. It is translated as CASSSTRLQGYTF.

The CDR3 here is CSVSGYNEQFF. The CDR3 nucleotides read TGCAGCGTTTCAGGCTACAATGAGCAGTTCTTC. The chain has TRBV29-1 and TRBJ2-1, with unresolved D. V lost 5 bases and J lost 3, with 5 bases in between. Germline CDR1 reads SQVTM; CDR2 reads ANQGSEA. CDR3 size: 11 residues.

The chain links TRBV5-1 to TRBJ1-6; D is unclear. The CDR3 length is 16 residues. Germline V gene data show CDR1 as SGHRS and CDR2 as YFSETQ. The germline V and J ends were trimmed by 6 bases and 4 bases, with 17 bases remaining between them. CDR3 in DNA: TGCGCCAGCACACTCATCGGACGGATGTATAATTCACCCCTCCACTTT. Its protein product is CASTLIGRMYNSPLHF.

To note about this clonotype: A much larger clone lies one base from this, so it may be a read error. Likely a read error: the CDR3 ends without its conserved phenylalanine or tryptophan. The chain employs TRBV29-1 and TRBJ2-1; 9 bases are a match to TRBD1. Germline V gene sequence: CDR1 SQVTM, CDR2 ANQGSEA. This CDR3 is built from 14 residues. Trimming took 7 bases from V and 8 from J; bases not matched to a gene: 12. The CDR3 spells CSDTGQGYMDEQFL. CDR3 nucleotide sequence: TGCAGCGACACGGGACAGGGTTATATGGATGAGCAGTTCCTC.

A single count supports this clonotype. This chain uses TRBV7-9 with TRBJ1-5; D may be TRBD1 (6 bases). Germline CDR1 is SEHNR and CDR2 is FQNEAQ (reference sequence). The CDR3 runs to 15 residues. The V and J ends lost 0 bases and 5 bases respectively, with 11 bases between them. This chain's CDR3 is CASSLAAGVYQPQHF. In DNA form, the CDR3 reads TGTGCCAGCAGCTTAGCGGCAGGGGTTTATCAGCCCCAGCATTTT.

There are a few counts of this clonotype. The chain employs TRBV4-3 and TRBJ2-2; 11 bases map to TRBD2. There are 19 residues in the CDR3. Germline CDR1 is LGHNA and CDR2 is YSLEER. The trim removed 5 bases at V and 0 bases at J, leaving 11 bases unmatched. The CDR3 region has the DNA TGCGCCAGCAGCACCAGCTTACTAGCGGGAGCAGCGAACACCGGGGAGCTGTTTTTT. This sequence encodes CASSTSLLAGAANTGELFF.

This clonotype was picked up many times. In DNA form, the CDR3 reads TGTGCCAGCTCACCCCGGGACAGGGGGAATGAAAAACTGTTTTTT. This gives the protein CASSPRDRGNEKLFF. The gene calls are TRBV18 and TRBJ1-4, with 11 bases lining up with TRBD1. Per the germline V gene, CDR1 is KGHSH and CDR2 is LQKENI. Trimming cost V 3 bases and J 5 bases; bases outside gene matches: 2. This CDR3 spans 15 amino acids.

The chain links TRBV5-6 to TRBJ2-1; 10 bases line up with TRBD2. The CDR3 spans 16 residues. The J segment lost 6 bases and the V segment lost 3 bases, leaving 9 bases of the junction unmatched. CDR1 SGHDT and CDR2 YYEEEE come from the germline V gene. The chain's CDR3 is CASSSTTSGAINEQFF. In DNA, the CDR3 is TGTGCCAGCAGCTCAACTACTAGCGGGGCGATCAATGAGCAGTTCTTC.

This clonotype has ten or more counts. The CDR3 coding sequence is TGTGCCAGCAGCCCAAGCTTCGGGACAGTTTACGAGCAGTACTTC. Protein product: CASSPSFGTVYEQYF. The rearrangement joins TRBV7-2 to TRBJ2-7, with 7 bases that match TRBD1. Germline CDR1 is SGHTA and CDR2 is FQGNSA. V dropped 5 bases and J dropped 4; count of bases not matched to a gene: 11. This CDR3 comprises 15 residues. Based on the CDR3 plus reference TRBV7-2 and TRBJ2-7, the full variable domain is GAGVSQSPSNKVTEKGKDVELRCDPISGHTALYWYRQSLGQGLEFLIYFQGNSAPDKSGLPSDRFSAERTGGSVSTLTIQRTQQEDSAVYLCASSPSFGTVYEQYFGPGTRLTVT.

About this clonotype: This could be a read error, since a much larger clone is one nucleotide away. The CDR3, as DNA: TGTGCCTGCAGCGGAGGTGCTCCGGGGACAGGTAACACTGAAGCTTTCTTT. Protein sequence: CACSGGAPGTGNTEAFF. V gene TRBV9 combines with J gene TRBJ1-1; 8 nucleotides agree with TRBD1. The CDR3 runs 17 residues. CDR1 and CDR2 (germline): SGDLS, YYNGEE.

This clonotype has ten or more counts. V usage is TRBV5-5 and J usage is TRBJ1-1, with a weak D call TRBD1 (5 bases). V lost 4 bases and J lost 10, with 17 bases in between. CDR3 length: 13 residues. CDR1 and CDR2 (germline): SGHKS, YYEKEE (reference sequence). The CDR3 coding sequence is TGTGCCAGCAGCCGGACACCTTCAGGTGGAGCTTTCTTT. Translated: CASSRTPSGGAFF.

This clonotype was seen many times. This rearrangement joins TRBV12-5 to TRBJ2-5; D is possibly TRBD1 (7 bases). Trimming took off 1 base at V and 4 bases at J, with 16 bases between the two ends. The CDR3 covers 16 residues. In germline, CDR1 is LGHNT, CDR2 FRNRAP. CDR3 protein: CASGLGGRGVAETQYF. CDR3 DNA: TGTGCTAGTGGTTTGGGCGGCAGGGGGGTCGCAGAGACCCAGTACTTC.

Only a few counts were recorded for this clonotype. This chain links TRBV19 with TRBJ2-2, with D perhaps TRBD1 (5 bases). Trimming removed 0 bases from V and 6 bases from J, with 5 bases in between. The CDR3 runs to 13 residues. From germline, CDR1 is LNHDA and CDR2 SQIVND (reference sequence). CDR3 nucleotides: TGTGCCAGTAGTATAGAAGGGGCCGGGGAGCTGTTTTTT. Its translation: CASSIEGAGELFF.

This clonotype was seen at least ten times. The V call is TRBV5-1, the J call TRBJ1-1; 9 bases fit TRBD1. Germline CDR1 SGHRS, CDR2 YFSETQ. The CDR3 totals 14 residues. The V segment lost 6 bases and the J segment 5 bases; nucleotides outside the gene matches: 8. This CDR3 reads CASKGTGRETEAFF. The CDR3, as DNA: TGCGCCAGCAAGGGGACAGGGCGGGAAACTGAAGCTTTCTTT.

The table lists this clonotype with many counts. The chain joins TRBV18 to TRBJ1-1, with D perhaps matching TRBD1 (6 bases). The CDR3 runs 14 residues. Germline assignment: CDR1 KGHSH and CDR2 LQKENI. The V and J ends lost 4 bases and 4 bases respectively, with 13 bases between them. CDR3 coding DNA: TGTGCCAGCTCACGAGTGCAGGGGCCCACTGAAGCTTTCTTT. Translation gives CASSRVQGPTEAFF.

This clonotype appeared many times. The V gene is TRBV29-1, the J gene TRBJ2-1, with D perhaps TRBD2 (5 bases). In germline, CDR1 is SQVTM, CDR2 ANQGSEA. V was trimmed by 4 bases and J by 1 base, leaving 11 bases between them. CDR3 size: 14 residues. As DNA, the CDR3 is TGCAGCGTTGGTGCTGGCGGGTCCTACAATGAGCAGTTCTTC. Translation: CSVGAGGSYNEQFF.

This clonotype was seen more than once but under ten times. The chain joins TRBV24-1 to TRBJ2-3; D is undetermined. V was pared by 4 bases and J by 0 bases, with 7 bases between. CDR3 length: 14 residues. Germline V gene lookup returns CDR1 KGHDR and CDR2 SFDVKD. The CDR3 DNA reads as TGTGCCACCAGTGACCCAACTAGCACAGATACGCAGTATTTT. This sequence encodes CATSDPTSTDTQYF.

Only one count was recorded for this clonotype. The chain uses TRBV20-1 and TRBJ2-5; no reliable D call. Per the germline V gene, CDR1 is DFQATT and CDR2 is SNEGSKA (reference sequence). This CDR3 is 13 amino acids long. V shed 7 bases and J shed 1 base, with 13 bases lying between them. CDR3: CSVSIDTQETQYF. In DNA, the CDR3 is TGCAGTGTCAGCATAGACACCCAAGAGACCCAGTACTTC.

This clonotype was recorded at least ten times. The V and J genes are TRBV20-1 and TRBJ2-7; D possibly matches TRBD1 or TRBD2 (5 bases each). V lost 0 bases and J lost 0, with 9 bases in between. CDR1 and CDR2 from the germline V gene are DFQATT and SNEGSKA (reference sequence). This CDR3 has 14 amino acids. CDR3 sequence: CSARDRDGSYEQYF. CDR3 sequence (DNA): TGCAGTGCTAGAGATCGGGACGGCTCCTACGAGCAGTACTTC.

This clonotype was counted only a few times. This chain joins TRBV2 and TRBJ2-7, with 8 bases matching TRBD2. This CDR3 is 12 amino acids long. The ends lost 8 bases at V and 6 bases at J; junction bases unmatched: 6. The germline CDR1 and CDR2 sequences are SNHLY and FYNNEI. In DNA, the CDR3 is TGTGCCAGCCCGGGACTAGTCCCCGAGCAGTACTTC. Encoded protein: CASPGLVPEQYF.

J is TRBJ2-7 and V is TRBV20-1; TRBD2 aligns across 11 bases. The CDR3 runs 14 residues. The ends lost 2 bases at V and 2 bases at J; junction bases unmatched: 2. CDR1 and CDR2 (germline): DFQATT, SNEGSKA (reference sequence). The CDR3 here is CSARQLAGAYEQYF. The CDR3 region has the DNA TGCAGTGCTAGACAACTAGCGGGAGCCTACGAGCAGTACTTC.

This clonotype was seen only a few times. This may stem from a read error, because a much larger clone lies one nucleotide away. CDR3 coding DNA: TGTGCCAGCAGGTTGGGGACTGAAGCTTTCTTT. It codes for CASRLGTEAFF. V and J are TRBV12-3 or TRBV12-4 and TRBJ1-1; D is undetermined. The CDR3 consists of 11 residues. Trimming stripped 6 bases from V and 5 bases from J, with 7 bases between.

This clonotype was found many times. This chain uses TRBV7-3 with TRBJ2-3; possibly TRBD1 or TRBD2 for D (5 bases each). Trimming removed 4 bases at V and 0 bases at J, with 11 bases between. The CDR3 is 15 amino acids. Germline V lookup: CDR1 SGHTA, CDR2 FQGTGA. The CDR3 sequence is CASSSGTTSTDTQYF. CDR3 bases: TGTGCCAGCAGCTCAGGGACGACTAGCACAGATACGCAGTATTTT.